This T cell receptor beta chain appears in the sequencing data of a study of T cell responses to AZD1222 COVID-19 vaccine. Study conclusions and caveats: Just a handful of AZD1222 recipients tested seropositive at baseline.

Clones were read by immunoSEQ multiplex PCR, and TCRdb kept only the in-frame ones, dropping some. The data contain 160,000 or so clones, about nine tenths of them singletons. This clone was seen a few times. The target antigen is unknown. The clonotype was recovered from an adult who received the MenACWY meningococcal vaccine as a control. The starting material was peripheral blood, obtained 28 days after the second dose of the MenACWY control vaccine.

This CDR3 is CASSRPGTGDHEQYF. CDR3 in DNA: TGCGCCAGCAGCCGCCCAGGGACAGGGGACCACGAGCAGTACTTC. V usage is TRBV4-1 and J usage is TRBJ2-7, with TRBD1 identical over 10 bases. The CDR3 loop spans 15 amino acids. Germline trimming cut 4 bases from V and 5 bases from J; bases unmatched to any gene: 8. Germline lookup yields CDR1 MGHRA and CDR2 YSYEKL.